Below, 3 T cell receptor beta chains from the same sample are listed, as sequenced in a study of blood T cells in healthy people across ages. The authors ran a second PCR of about 6 to 11 cycles using a sample-barcoded 5' primer and a J-beta primer mix. From the 5' RACE reads, TCRdb called clonotypes with MiXCR, one entry per CDR3 protein. This sample has fewer than 2,000,000 distinct CDR3 sequences, with approximately 32% found just once. Sequenced material: blood. The origin of the receptors is a woman aged 25 to 45 in good health.

The gene calls are TRBV6-1 and TRBJ1-2, with D perhaps matching TRBD1 (6 bases). This CDR3 has 14 amino acids. Between the trimmed V and J ends, which lost 1 base and 8 bases, there was a span of 14 bases. CDR1 is MNHNS and CDR2 is SASEGT in the germline V gene. This chain's CDR3 is CASSEGVGGSGYTF. CDR3 sequence (DNA): TGTGCCAGCAGTGAAGGGGTCGGGGGCTCGGGCTACACCTTC.

This clonotype was counted a few times. The chain combines TRBV15 with TRBJ2-7; D is ambiguous. The germline CDR1 and CDR2 sequences are LNHNV and YYDKDF (reference sequence). V shed 0 bases and J shed 0 bases, with 9 bases lying between them. There are 15 residues in the CDR3. CDR3 nucleotide sequence: TGTGCCACCAGCAGAGACTCGACGCTCTCCTACGAGCAGTACTTC. Protein: CATSRDSTLSYEQYF.

CDR3 sequence reads: CASSFGPYLVGQYF. CDR3 coding DNA: TGTGCCAGCAGCTTCGGGCCCTACTTGGTGGGGCAGTATTTT. This chain links TRBV11-2 with TRBJ2-3; no definite D call. The V end lost 3 bases, the J end lost 11 bases, and 18 bases lay between the germline ends. CDR1 SGHAT and CDR2 FQNNGV come from the germline V gene. The CDR3 covers 14 residues. The whole variable domain, filled in from reference TRBV11-2 and TRBJ2-3, reads EAGVAQSPRYKIIEKRQSVAFWCNPISGHATLYWYQQILGQGPKLLIQFQNNGVVDDSQLPKDRFSAERLKGVDSTLKIQPAKLEDSAVYLCASSFGPYLVGQYFGPGTRLTVL.